Reported below is one T cell receptor beta chain. The study recruited people aged roughly 18 to 100 years across approximately 24 US areas. Each recovered donor of Cohort 3 presented with two negative PCRs, clearance, or symptom resolution. The entry originates in a study of blood T cell repertoires in COVID-19. Overall study: Sites in the United States, Italy and Spain provided acute and convalescent COVID-19 samples. T cells, B-cell-depleted T cells, or PBMCs supplied cDNA or gDNA.

Trimming took off 7 bases at V and 4 bases at J, with 16 bases between the two ends. There are 14 residues in the CDR3. The germline V gene encodes CDR1 MNHEY and CDR2 SVGAGI. Sequenced by immunoSEQ multiplex PCR; TCRdb stores in-frame clones only, minus some. Altogether some 110,000 clones are present, about 83% being singletons, with the ten largest covering under 4%. The receptor was derived from a woman aged 25 to 39 who had recovered from COVID-19. Sequences were obtained from PBMCs or T cells enriched from blood (not recorded which). This rearrangement joins TRBV6-5 to TRBJ1-1, with D tentatively TRBD1 (6 bases). The CDR3 spells CASTNTGWRTEAFF. The DNA for the CDR3 is TGTGCCAGCACCAATACAGGGTGGCGCACTGAAGCTTTCTTT.